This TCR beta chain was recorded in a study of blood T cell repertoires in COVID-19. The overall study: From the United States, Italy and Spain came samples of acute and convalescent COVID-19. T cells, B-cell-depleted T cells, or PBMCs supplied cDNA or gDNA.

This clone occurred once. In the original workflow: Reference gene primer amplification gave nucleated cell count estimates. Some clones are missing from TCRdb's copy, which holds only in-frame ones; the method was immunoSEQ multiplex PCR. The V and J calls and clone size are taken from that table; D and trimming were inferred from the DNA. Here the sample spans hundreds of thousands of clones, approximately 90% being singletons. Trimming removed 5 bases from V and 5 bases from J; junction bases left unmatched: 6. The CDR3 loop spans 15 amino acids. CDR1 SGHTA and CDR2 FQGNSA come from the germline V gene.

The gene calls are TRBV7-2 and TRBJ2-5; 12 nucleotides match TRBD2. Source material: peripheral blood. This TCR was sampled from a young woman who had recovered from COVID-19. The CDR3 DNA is TGTGCCAGCAGCCCAAGGACTAGCGGGACGGAGACCCAGTACTTC. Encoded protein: CASSPRTSGTETQYF.